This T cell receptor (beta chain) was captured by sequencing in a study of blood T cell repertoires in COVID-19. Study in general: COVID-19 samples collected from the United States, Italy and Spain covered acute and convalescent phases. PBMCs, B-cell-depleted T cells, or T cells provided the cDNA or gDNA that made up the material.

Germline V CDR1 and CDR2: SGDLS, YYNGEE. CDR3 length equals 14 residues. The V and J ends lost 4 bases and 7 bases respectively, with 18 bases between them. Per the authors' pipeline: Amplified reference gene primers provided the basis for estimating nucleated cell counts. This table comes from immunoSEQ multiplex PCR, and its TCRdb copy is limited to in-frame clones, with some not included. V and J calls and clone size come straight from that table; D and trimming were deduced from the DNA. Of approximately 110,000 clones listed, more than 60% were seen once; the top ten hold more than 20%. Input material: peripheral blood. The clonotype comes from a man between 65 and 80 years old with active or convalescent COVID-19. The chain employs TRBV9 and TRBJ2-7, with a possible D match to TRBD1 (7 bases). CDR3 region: CASSLRQGGREQYF. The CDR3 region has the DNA TGTGCCAGCAGCCTTAGACAGGGAGGCAGGGAGCAGTACTTC.